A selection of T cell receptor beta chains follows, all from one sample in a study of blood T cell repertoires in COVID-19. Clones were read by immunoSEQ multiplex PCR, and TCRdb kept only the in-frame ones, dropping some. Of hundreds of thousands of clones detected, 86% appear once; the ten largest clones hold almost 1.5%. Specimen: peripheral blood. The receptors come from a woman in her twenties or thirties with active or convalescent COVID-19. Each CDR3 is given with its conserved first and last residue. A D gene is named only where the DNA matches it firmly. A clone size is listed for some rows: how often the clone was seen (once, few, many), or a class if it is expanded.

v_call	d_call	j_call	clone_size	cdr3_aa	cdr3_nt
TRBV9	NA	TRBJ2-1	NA	CASSPLASDNEQFF	TGTGCCAGCAGCCCCCTAGCATCTGACAATGAGCAGTTCTTC
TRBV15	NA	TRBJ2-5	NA	CATSRGTVGETQYF	TGTGCCACCAGCAGAGGGACAGTTGGGGAGACCCAGTACTTC
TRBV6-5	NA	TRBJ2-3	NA	CASSTIGQSTDTQYF	TGTGCCAGCAGTACGATTGGACAGAGCACAGATACGCAGTATTTT
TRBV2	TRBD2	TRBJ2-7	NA	CASSEALAGYEQYF	TGTGCCAGCAGTGAAGCGCTAGCGGGGTACGAGCAGTACTTC
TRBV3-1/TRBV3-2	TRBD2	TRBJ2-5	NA	CASSQGTSGAGGYF	TGTGCCAGCAGCCAAGGGACTAGCGGGGCGGGTGGATACTTC
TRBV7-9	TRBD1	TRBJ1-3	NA	CASSPIDRGFGNTIYF	TGTGCCAGCAGCCCTATCGACAGGGGATTTGGAAACACCATATATTTT
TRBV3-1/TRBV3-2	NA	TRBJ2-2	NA	CASSQVGLRLEGTGELFF	TGTGCCAGCAGCCAAGTTGGACTTCGATTGGAAGGCACCGGGGAGCTGTTTTTT
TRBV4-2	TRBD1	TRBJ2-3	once	CASSLQGARDTQYF	TGTGCCAGCAGTCTACAGGGGGCTCGAGATACGCAGTATTTT
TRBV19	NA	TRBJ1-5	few	CASWINGDYNQPQHF	TGTGCCAGTTGGATAAACGGGGACTACAATCAGCCCCAGCATTTT
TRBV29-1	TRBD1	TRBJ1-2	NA	CSVANAGQGDGYTF	TGCAGCGTTGCAAACGCCGGACAGGGTGATGGCTACACCTTC
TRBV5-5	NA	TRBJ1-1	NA	CASSLAAGLNTEAFF	TGTGCCAGCAGCTTGGCCGCGGGGTTGAACACTGAAGCTTTCTTT
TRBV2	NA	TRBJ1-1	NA	CASKQGEAFF	TGTGCCAGCAAACAGGGTGAAGCTTTCTTT
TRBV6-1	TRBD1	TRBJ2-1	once	CASSEAEGTGKDEQFF	TGTGCCAGCAGTGAAGCGGAAGGGACAGGGAAGGATGAGCAGTTCTTC
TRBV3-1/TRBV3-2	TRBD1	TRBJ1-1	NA	CASSLGTVDTEAFF	TGTGCCAGCAGCCTTGGGACAGTGGACACTGAAGCTTTCTTT
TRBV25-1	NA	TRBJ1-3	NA	CASSVLAGQVSGNTIYF	TGTGCCAGCAGTGTCCTCGCGGGGCAAGTTTCAGGAAACACCATATATTTT
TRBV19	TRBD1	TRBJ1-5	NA	CASRVGTGGPYSNQPQHF	TGTGCCAGTAGAGTCGGGACAGGGGGCCCTTATAGCAATCAGCCCCAGCATTTT
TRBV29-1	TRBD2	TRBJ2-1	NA	CSVYWEGLWNEQFF	TGCAGCGTTTACTGGGAGGGGTTGTGGAATGAGCAGTTCTTC
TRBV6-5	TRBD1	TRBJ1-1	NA	CASRDREGGGTEAFF	TGTGCCAGCAGGGACAGGGAAGGTGGCGGCACTGAAGCTTTCTTT
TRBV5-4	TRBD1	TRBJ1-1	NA	CASSQTGTGTEAFF	TGTGCCAGCAGCCAAACCGGGACAGGGACCGAAGCTTTCTTT
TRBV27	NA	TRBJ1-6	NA	CASRYRELGSPLHF	TGTGCCAGCAGATACCGGGAACTCGGTTCACCCCTCCACTTT
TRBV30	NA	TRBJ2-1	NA	CAWSVLWGGEQFF	TGTGCCTGGAGTGTACTTTGGGGAGGTGAGCAGTTCTTC
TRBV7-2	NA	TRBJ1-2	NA	CASSFFETANYGYTF	TGTGCCAGCAGCTTTTTCGAGACAGCTAACTATGGCTACACCTTC
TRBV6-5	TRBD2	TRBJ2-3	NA	CAGRVAGTDTQYF	TGTGCCGGGAGGGTAGCGGGCACAGATACGCAGTATTTT
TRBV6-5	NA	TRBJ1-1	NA	CASRLWETEAFF	TGTGCCAGCAGACTCTGGGAGACTGAAGCTTTCTTT
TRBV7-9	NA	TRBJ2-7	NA	CASNRQEGEQYF	TGTGCCAGCAACAGACAGGAAGGGGAGCAGTACTTC
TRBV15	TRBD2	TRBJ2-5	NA	CATSSYLGLAGAQETQYF	TGTGCCACCAGCAGCTATTTAGGACTAGCGGGGGCTCAAGAGACCCAGTACTTC
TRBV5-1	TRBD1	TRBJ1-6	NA	CASSPGQTNSPLHF	TGCGCCAGCAGCCCGGGACAGACCAATTCACCCCTCCACTTT
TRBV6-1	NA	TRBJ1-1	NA	CASSELIAFF	TGTGCCAGCAGTGAGCTAATCGCTTTCTTT
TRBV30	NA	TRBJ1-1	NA	CAWDRDSRNTEAFF	TGTGCCTGGGACCGGGACTCCAGGAACACTGAAGCTTTCTTT
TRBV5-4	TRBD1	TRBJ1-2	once	CASSWTGANYGYTF	TGTGCCAGCAGTTGGACAGGGGCTAACTATGGCTACACCTTC
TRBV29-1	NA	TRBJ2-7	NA	CSVEVSQGYEQYF	TGCAGCGTTGAAGTCTCCCAGGGTTACGAGCAGTACTTC
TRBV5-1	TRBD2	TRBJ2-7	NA	CASSPGLAGAYEQYF	TGCGCCAGCAGCCCCGGACTAGCGGGAGCCTACGAGCAGTACTTC
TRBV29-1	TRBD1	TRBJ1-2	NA	CSVPGQPPALYGYTF	TGCAGCGTTCCGGGACAGCCGCCGGCGCTTTACGGCTACACCTTC
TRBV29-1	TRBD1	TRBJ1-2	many	CSVASGTGGGYTF	TGCAGCGTGGCTTCCGGGACAGGGGGAGGCTACACCTTC
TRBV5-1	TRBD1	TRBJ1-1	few	CASSGTGAENTEAFF	TGCGCCAGCAGCGGGACAGGGGCGGAGAACACTGAAGCTTTCTTT
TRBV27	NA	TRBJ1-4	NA	CASSLRGEEKLFF	TGTGCCAGCAGTCTGCGGGGTGAGGAAAAACTGTTTTTT
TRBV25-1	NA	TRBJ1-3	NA	CASSEFGRASGNTIYF	TGTGCCAGCAGTGAATTCGGGCGGGCCTCTGGAAACACCATATATTTT
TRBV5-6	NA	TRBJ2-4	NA	CASSLGGPGPGNIQYF	TGTGCCAGCAGCTTGGGCGGTCCGGGTCCTGGGAACATTCAGTACTTC
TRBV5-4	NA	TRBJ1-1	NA	CASSLGSAEAFF	TGTGCCAGCAGCTTGGGGAGCGCTGAAGCTTTCTTT
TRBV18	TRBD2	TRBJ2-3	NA	CASSVNSGSTDTQYF	TGTGCCAGCTCAGTAAATAGCGGGAGTACAGATACGCAGTATTTT
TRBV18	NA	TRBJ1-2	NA	CASSPPKGRDYGYTF	TGTGCCAGCTCACCACCAAAAGGGAGGGACTATGGCTACACCTTC
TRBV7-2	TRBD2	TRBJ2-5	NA	CASSSPPGGETQYF	TGTGCCAGCAGCTCCCCACCGGGAGGAGAGACCCAGTACTTC
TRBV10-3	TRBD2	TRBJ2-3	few	CAIRLAGGGTQYF	TGTGCCATCAGACTAGCGGGGGGAGGTACGCAGTATTTT
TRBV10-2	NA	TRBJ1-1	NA	CASRLIDPLAEAFF	TGCGCCAGCAGGTTGATAGATCCACTCGCTGAAGCTTTCTTT
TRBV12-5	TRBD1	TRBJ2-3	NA	CASGATGDGTDTQYF	TGTGCTAGTGGAGCTACAGGGGACGGCACAGATACGCAGTATTTT
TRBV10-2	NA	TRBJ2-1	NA	CASKELAPYNEQFF	TGCGCCAGCAAAGAACTAGCTCCCTACAATGAGCAGTTCTTC
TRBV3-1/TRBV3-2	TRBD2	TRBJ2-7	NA	CASSQRTGGGEQYF	TGTGCCAGCAGCCAACGCACTGGGGGGGGCGAGCAGTACTTC
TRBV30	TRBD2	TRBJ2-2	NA	CAWSIAGANTGELFF	TGTGCCTGGAGCATAGCGGGAGCGAACACCGGGGAGCTGTTTTTT
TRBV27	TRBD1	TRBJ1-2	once	CASSLSWGGQGAVGYTF	TGTGCCAGCAGTTTATCCTGGGGAGGACAGGGGGCAGTTGGCTACACCTTC
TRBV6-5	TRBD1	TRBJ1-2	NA	CASSSGDRGGDYTF	TGTGCCAGCAGTTCGGGGGACAGGGGGGGCGACTACACCTTC